This is a list of T cell receptor beta chains from one sample in a study of Ad26.COV2.S vaccination and SARS-CoV-2 variants. Assay: immunoSEQ multiplex PCR; the TCRdb copy retains only in-frame clones and omits some. The repertoire holds just under 250,000 clones, over 75% seen once, with roughly 10% in the top ten. Source: peripheral blood, taken in a trial of Ad26.COV2.S vaccine versus placebo. The source is a person between 18 and 65 years old who received the Ad26.COV2.S COVID-19 vaccine or a placebo. CDR3s include the opening cysteine and the closing phenylalanine or tryptophan. A D gene is named only where the DNA matches it firmly. The size entry is marked missing in some rows and otherwise reads once, few, many or a size class.

v_call	d_call	clone_size	j_call	cdr3_nt	cdr3_aa
TRBV9	.	.	TRBJ2-7	TGTGCCAGCAGCGTAGTCGAGGGTCTGGGCGAGCAGTACTTC	CASSVVEGLGEQYF
TRBV5-4	TRBD2	.	TRBJ2-1	TGTGCCAGCAGACCGGAGCTAGCGGGAGACAATGAGCAGTTCTTC	CASRPELAGDNEQFF
TRBV10-2	.	.	TRBJ2-1	TGCGCCAGTAGAGACCCCGGGGGGCTCTCCTACAATGAGCAGTTCTTC	CASRDPGGLSYNEQFF
TRBV11-2	.	.	TRBJ2-5	TGTGCCAGCAGCTTTAGCGCCAAAGAGACCCAGTACTTC	CASSFSAKETQYF
TRBV28	.	.	TRBJ1-2	TGTGCCAGCAGTGGGGCGGGGGCTAACTATGGCTACACCTTC	CASSGAGANYGYTF
TRBV6-5	.	.	TRBJ1-6	TGTGCCAGCAGTAGACAGGCACTGAATTCACCCCTCCACTTT	CASSRQALNSPLHF
TRBV13	.	few	TRBJ2-7	TGTGCCAGCAGCTTAGGGGCAGGGCCCCTCTACGAGCAGTACTTC	CASSLGAGPLYEQYF
TRBV14	TRBD1	.	TRBJ2-5	TGTGCCAGCAGCCGACAGGGTATAGTAGAGACCCAGTACTTC	CASSRQGIVETQYF
TRBV18	TRBD2	few	TRBJ2-3	TGTGCCAGCTCACCGGTTCTAGCGGGATCCACAGATACGCAGTATTTT	CASSPVLAGSTDTQYF
TRBV5-1	TRBD2	.	TRBJ2-2	TGCGCCAGCAGCTTAAGCGGGGGGGCCGGAACCGGGGAGCTGTTTTTT	CASSLSGGAGTGELFF
TRBV7-3	TRBD1	once	TRBJ1-1	TGTGCCAGCAGCTTAAGTGGGACAGGAGTAACTGAAGCTTTCTTT	CASSLSGTGVTEAFF
TRBV14	.	.	TRBJ2-2	TGTGCCAGCAGCCCAAAGGGACGGACAACCGGGGAGCTGTTTTTT	CASSPKGRTTGELFF
TRBV11-2	.	.	TRBJ2-6	TGTGCCAGCAGCATACAGGGACCCCTCTCTGGGGCCAACGTCCTGACTTTC	CASSIQGPLSGANVLTF
TRBV6-5	TRBD1	.	TRBJ1-2	TGTGCCAGCATCGAATGGACAGGCCTTAACTATGGCTACACCTTC	CASIEWTGLNYGYTF
TRBV5-1	TRBD2	once	TRBJ2-1	TGCGCCAGCAGCTGGGACCCGCGGAGCGGGATGGTTGATGAGCAGTTCTTC	CASSWDPRSGMVDEQFF
TRBV18	TRBD2	.	TRBJ2-2	TGTGCCAGCTCACCACTAGCGGGAGGAGAGACCGGGGAGCTGTTTTTT	CASSPLAGGETGELFF
TRBV11-2	TRBD1	.	TRBJ1-6	TGTGCCAGCAGCTTAGGGCAGGGGGCTAATTCACCCCTCCACTTT	CASSLGQGANSPLHF
TRBV4-1	TRBD1	few	TRBJ2-7	TGCGCCAGCAGCCACGGGACAGGGTTTAACGAGCAGTACTTC	CASSHGTGFNEQYF
TRBV15	.	.	TRBJ2-3	TGTGCCACCAGCTTCCGACTAAGCGCAGATACGCAGTATTTT	CATSFRLSADTQYF
TRBV6-5	TRBD2	.	TRBJ2-1	TGTGCCAGCAGCCACCGACTAGCGGCCTACAATGAGCAGTTCTTC	CASSHRLAAYNEQFF
TRBV27	.	.	TRBJ1-3	TGTGCCAGCAGTCCCCGGGGAGGGGGAAGTGGAAACACCATATATTTT	CASSPRGGGSGNTIYF
TRBV24-1	TRBD1	.	TRBJ1-4	TGTGCCACCTCTACAGGGGGACAGGGCGGCGAAAAACTGTTTTTT	CATSTGGQGGEKLFF
TRBV29-1	TRBD1	.	TRBJ2-3	TGCAGCGTACTACAGGGGGCGGGTGGCACAGATACGCAGTATTTT	CSVLQGAGGTDTQYF
TRBV7-2	TRBD2	.	TRBJ2-3	TGTGCCAGCAGCATCCTAGCGGGGAGCACAGATACGCAGTATTTT	CASSILAGSTDTQYF
TRBV5-1	TRBD1	.	TRBJ2-2	TGCGCCAGCAGTTCTACAGGGGCAGGGAACACCGGGGAGCTGTTTTTT	CASSSTGAGNTGELFF
TRBV19	.	.	TRBJ1-1	TGTGCCAGTAGTGTCACAAGGGAAACTGAAGCTTTCTTT	CASSVTRETEAFF
TRBV6-6	.	.	TRBJ2-1	TGTGCCAGCAGTTACTCGGCGTCAAGGAGCGCCATTGAGCAGTTCTTC	CASSYSASRSAIEQFF
TRBV10-3	.	.	TRBJ2-1	TGTGCCATCAGTGCCGGGACCTTCCCGGGGCTGAATGAGCAGTTCTTC	CAISAGTFPGLNEQFF
TRBV2	.	.	TRBJ2-5	TGTGCCAGCACTAAGGCGTTGGTCGGAGCGGAACAGTACTTC	CASTKALVGAEQYF
TRBV19	TRBD1	once	TRBJ2-1	TGTGCCAGTAGCAGGGGGTACTTAGGCCATGAGCAGTTCTTC	CASSRGYLGHEQFF
TRBV21-1	.	once	TRBJ2-1	TGTGCCAGCTCCCCCAGGGGGGCCCTTCGGCATGAGCAGTTCTTC	CASSPRGALRHEQFF
TRBV18	.	once	TRBJ2-7	TGTGCCAGCACCCGACTAGAAAATAACGAGCAGTACTTC	CASTRLENNEQYF
TRBV4-1	TRBD1	few	TRBJ1-4	TGCGCCAGCAGCCAAGACCCCTCCTACAGGGGACTGTTTTTT	CASSQDPSYRGLFF
TRBV3-1/TRBV3-2	TRBD1	.	TRBJ2-2	TGTGCCAGCAGCCCGATACCGGGACAGGGAACGAACACCGGGGAGCTGTTTTTT	CASSPIPGQGTNTGELFF
TRBV7-9	.	.	TRBJ1-2	TGTGCCAGCAGCTTAGGCTTCAAACGGACAGCGATACCTTTCAGTGGCTACACCTTC	CASSLGFKRTAIPFSGYTF
TRBV18	TRBD2	.	TRBJ2-7	TGTGCCAGCTCATATAAGGGACTAGCCATCAGCCCAACCTACGAGCAGTACTTC	CASSYKGLAISPTYEQYF
TRBV9	.	.	TRBJ1-1	TGTGCCAGCAGCGGACCGGCCATGGGACGCCAGAACACTGAAGCTTTCTTT	CASSGPAMGRQNTEAFF
TRBV7-2	TRBD1	few	TRBJ2-2	TGTGCCAGCAGTCCGGGACAGCCGAACACCGGGGAGCTGTTTTTT	CASSPGQPNTGELFF
TRBV6-1	TRBD2	.	TRBJ2-7	TGTGCCAGCAGTGAATCACGGGGGGGCCTCAACGAGCAGTACTTC	CASSESRGGLNEQYF
TRBV5-1	TRBD1	.	TRBJ2-7	TGCGCCAGCACCCCTCCCAGGGGGCGGATTTACGAGCAGTACTTC	CASTPPRGRIYEQYF
TRBV29-1	.	.	TRBJ2-3	TGCAGCGCTAAAACTCCTACCCTCGCAGATACGCAGTATTTT	CSAKTPTLADTQYF
TRBV29-1	TRBD1	.	TRBJ2-1	TGCAGCGCGAGGGGGACAGGGGCCAAGGGTGAGCAGTTCTTC	CSARGTGAKGEQFF
TRBV7-2	.	once	TRBJ2-7	TGTGCCAGCAGCTTAGAGCTAGCGCCCTACGAGCAGTACTTC	CASSLELAPYEQYF
TRBV30	.	.	TRBJ1-5	TGTGCCTGGACGGGGGGAGGGGGTCAGCCCCAGCATTTT	CAWTGGGGQPQHF
TRBV5-4	TRBD2	.	TRBJ2-3	TGTGCCAGCAGCCCCAGGAGCGGGGCTACCGCTAGCACAGATACGCAGTATTTT	CASSPRSGATASTDTQYF
TRBV5-1	TRBD1	.	TRBJ2-5	TGCGCCAGCAGCTCTGGACAGGGGGGGTTGGAGACCCAGTACTTC	CASSSGQGGLETQYF
TRBV7-2	.	.	TRBJ2-1	TGTGCCAGCAGCTTAGGTGCCTATGAGCAGTTCTTC	CASSLGAYEQFF
TRBV27	TRBD2	.	TRBJ2-3	TGTGCCAGCAGTTCCCTAGCGGAGATCACAGATACGCAGTATTTT	CASSSLAEITDTQYF
TRBV4-3	.	few	TRBJ2-7	TGCGCCAGCAGCCAAGGGACGGGTAGATACGAGCAGTACTTC	CASSQGTGRYEQYF
TRBV5-1	.	.	TRBJ1-1	TGCGCCAGCAGCTTGGGACCAGGGAACACTGAAGCTTTCTTT	CASSLGPGNTEAFF
TRBV28	TRBD1	.	TRBJ1-2	TGTGCCAGCAGAGGAGGGACAGGGGGGTTCTATGGCTACACCTTC	CASRGGTGGFYGYTF
TRBV9	.	.	TRBJ1-1	TGTGCCAGCAGCGTGGGGGGGCTCACTGAAGCTTTCTTT	CASSVGGLTEAFF
TRBV11-2	TRBD1	once	TRBJ1-3	TGTGCCAGCAGTATACAGGGGGCGAAAGGAAACACCATATATTTT	CASSIQGAKGNTIYF
TRBV30	TRBD2	.	TRBJ2-1	TGTGCCTGGAGCCCCGTGGGACTAGCGGATCGGAATGAGCAGTTCTTC	CAWSPVGLADRNEQFF
TRBV7-9	TRBD1	.	TRBJ2-1	TGTGCCAGCAGCTCACTCGGGACAGGGGGCTACAATGAGCAGTTCTTC	CASSSLGTGGYNEQFF
TRBV9	.	.	TRBJ1-6	TGTGCCAGCAGCGTAGCGGGCGTGGGTACTTTTAATTCACCCCTCCACTTT	CASSVAGVGTFNSPLHF
TRBV5-1	.	.	TRBJ2-7	TGCGCCAGCAGCTTGATCCCAGGGATTTCCTACGAGCAGTACTTC	CASSLIPGISYEQYF
TRBV19	.	.	TRBJ2-3	TGTGCCAGTAGTATTCGACAGATTTCCCCAGATACGCAGTATTTT	CASSIRQISPDTQYF